This T cell receptor (beta chain) was identified during a study of identifying expanded T cells in peripheral blood. During the collection period, no donor immune events like infections were recorded. With regard to this clone: No antigen is known for it.

Findings and limits, study-wide: Variance in clone template counts between approximately 2-week samples significantly increased with total template count across all healthy donors.

Sequencing used immunoSEQ multiplex PCR; TCRdb keeps in-frame clones, though not all of them. Of tens of thousands of clones in the sample, about 91% are singletons; the top ten hold 4%. CDR1 and CDR2 from the germline V gene are MNHNS and SASEGT. V shed 1 base and J shed 4 bases, with 13 bases lying between them. This CDR3 comprises 16 residues. This clonotype was obtained from a person aged 18-70 years in good health. The specimen sequenced was blood. The V and J genes are TRBV6-1 and TRBJ2-2; D is ambiguous. CDR3 loop: CASSEGAAASTGELFF. The CDR3 DNA reads as TGTGCCAGCAGTGAAGGGGCGGCCGCGAGCACCGGGGAGCTGTTTTTT.